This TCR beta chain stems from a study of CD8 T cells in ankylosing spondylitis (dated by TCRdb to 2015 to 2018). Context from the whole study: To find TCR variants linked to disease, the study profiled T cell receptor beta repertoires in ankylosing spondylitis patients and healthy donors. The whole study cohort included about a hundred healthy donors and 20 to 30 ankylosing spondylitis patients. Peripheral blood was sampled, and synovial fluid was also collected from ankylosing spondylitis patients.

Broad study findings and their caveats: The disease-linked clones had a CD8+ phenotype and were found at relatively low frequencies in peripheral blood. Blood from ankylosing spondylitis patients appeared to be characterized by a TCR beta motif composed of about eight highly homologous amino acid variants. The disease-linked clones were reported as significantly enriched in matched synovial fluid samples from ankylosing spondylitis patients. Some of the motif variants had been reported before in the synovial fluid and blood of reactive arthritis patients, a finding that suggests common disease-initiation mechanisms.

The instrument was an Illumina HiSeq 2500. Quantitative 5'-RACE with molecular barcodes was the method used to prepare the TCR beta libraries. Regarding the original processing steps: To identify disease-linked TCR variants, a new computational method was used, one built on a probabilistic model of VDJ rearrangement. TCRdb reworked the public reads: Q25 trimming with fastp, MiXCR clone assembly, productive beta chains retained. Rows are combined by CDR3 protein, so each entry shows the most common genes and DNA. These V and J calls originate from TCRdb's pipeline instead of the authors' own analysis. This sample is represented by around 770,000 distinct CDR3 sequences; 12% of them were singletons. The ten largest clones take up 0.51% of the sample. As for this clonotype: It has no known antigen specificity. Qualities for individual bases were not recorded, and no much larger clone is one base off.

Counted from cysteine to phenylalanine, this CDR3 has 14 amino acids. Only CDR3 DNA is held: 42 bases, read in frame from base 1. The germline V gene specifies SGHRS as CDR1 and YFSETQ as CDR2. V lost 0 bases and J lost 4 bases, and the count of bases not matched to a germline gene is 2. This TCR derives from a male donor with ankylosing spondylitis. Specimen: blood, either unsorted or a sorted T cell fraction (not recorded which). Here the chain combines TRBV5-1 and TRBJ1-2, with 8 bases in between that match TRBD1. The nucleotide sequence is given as TGCGCCAGCAGCTTGGGGACAGGGCTCTATGGCTACACCTTC. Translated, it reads CASSLGTGLYGYTF.